These T cell receptor beta chains were read from a single sample in a study of CD8 T cells in ankylosing spondylitis. TCRdb re-derived calls from the 5' RACE reads in MiXCR, one entry per CDR3 protein. The table lists approximately 200,000 distinct CDR3 sequences, around 13% of them singletons. Sequences were obtained from blood, either unsorted or a sorted T cell fraction (not recorded which). The origin of the receptors is a male donor with ankylosing spondylitis or in good health (not recorded which). CDR3s include the opening cysteine and the closing phenylalanine or tryptophan. The D gene is left open where the match is weak.

.,TRBV27,CASSLTFRDTYYEQYF
TRBD1,TRBV6-2/TRBV6-3,CASSPIPRQGYGYTF
.,TRBV13,CASSSDSETQYF
TRBD1,TRBV11-2,CASTSWGQKLMNTEAFF
.,TRBV10-3,CAISGGWSGAEPQHF
TRBD2,TRBV12-3/TRBV12-4,CASSLGLVEQYF
TRBD1,TRBV4-1,CASSHSGGLVYNEQFF
TRBD1,TRBV3-1,CASSRTGGTGELFF
.,TRBV18,CASSPLIRYAFSGNTIYF
.,TRBV5-6,CASTWGGVANYGYTF
TRBD2,TRBV30,CAWSYYLGGGRAEEVSYNEQFF
.,TRBV5-1,CASSLEEFGEKLFF
TRBD2,TRBV12-3/TRBV12-4,CASSFGGNEQYF
.,TRBV7-2,CASSLSWDGYNEQFF
.,TRBV10-3,CAISDGAGVNEQFF
.,TRBV21-1,CASPAGTAHSTYEQYF
.,TRBV3-1,CASSQGGYGYYTDTQYF
TRBD2,TRBV4-1,CASSPGLAGTYEQYF
TRBD1,TRBV12-3/TRBV12-4,CASRPSTGGIYLGTDTQYF
.,TRBV4-1,CASSQDPSEQYF
.,TRBV7-9,CASSFTGPVEAFF
.,TRBV2,CASSDRGEEKLFF
TRBD2,TRBV12-3/TRBV12-4,CASSGGGGGWNEQFF
.,TRBV12-3/TRBV12-4,CASSLFEVYTEAFF
.,TRBV27,CASSLSGGRSTEAFF
TRBD2,TRBV4-1,CASSQTSGGGGTQYF
.,TRBV11-2,CASLQSGEDEQYF
.,TRBV20-1,CSARDATGDSGNTIYF
.,TRBV4-1,CASSHGTPSHYGYTF
.,TRBV11-2,CASSPGWGSRDNEQFF
.,TRBV29-1,CSAPRESEQFF
.,TRBV11-2,CASSLPQFEQFF
.,TRBV28,CASTPAGGRETQYF
.,TRBV12-3/TRBV12-4,CASSFHGGEFNEQFF